One sample yielded the 22 T cell receptor beta chains listed below, sequenced in a study of T cell responses to AZD1222 COVID-19 vaccine. This table comes from immunoSEQ multiplex PCR, and its TCRdb copy is limited to in-frame clones, with some not included. Of tens of thousands of clones in the sample, 83% were seen once. The sample here was peripheral blood, taken 28 days after the second AZD1222 dose. Receptors originate from an adult who received the AZD1222 COVID-19 vaccine.

This clone occurred once. The chain recombines TRBV10-3 with TRBJ2-1; 8 nucleotides line up with TRBD1. The CDR3 extends over 16 amino acids. J lost 7 bases, V lost 8 bases, and 16 bases had no gene match. Germline V gives CDR1 ENHRY, CDR2 SYGVKD. This chain's CDR3 is CAIQSPAGGAGNEQFF. The CDR3 DNA is TGTGCCATCCAAAGCCCCGCAGGGGGCGCTGGAAATGAGCAGTTCTTC.

The rearrangement links TRBV7-9 to TRBJ1-2, with D hard to call. Trimming pared 6 bases from V and 4 bases from J, leaving 21 bases between. Germline lookup yields CDR1 SEHNR and CDR2 FQNEAQ (reference sequence). This CDR3 is 16 amino acids long. CDR3 sequence reads: CASSLRSAPGPYGYTF. CDR3 coding DNA: TGTGCCAGCAGTTTGCGGTCCGCCCCGGGCCCCTATGGCTACACCTTC.

The gene calls are TRBV7-6 and TRBJ2-7; D might be TRBD1 or TRBD2, each matching 6 bases. The germline V and J ends were trimmed by 5 bases and 3 bases, with 17 bases remaining between them. The CDR3 is made up of 15 amino acids. Germline V gives CDR1 SGHVS, CDR2 FNYEAQ. CDR3 in DNA: TGTGCCAGCAGCGTAGGCGGGACATCGTTCTACGAGCAGTACTTC. It is translated as CASSVGGTSFYEQYF.

This clone was counted many times. This chain links TRBV2 with TRBJ2-7, with D unclear. Germline V gene sequence: CDR1 SNHLY, CDR2 FYNNEI. This CDR3 has 13 residues. The V end was cut by 5 bases, the J end by 5 bases, with 13 bases between. The CDR3 DNA follows: TGTGCCAGCAGTCCTCCTCTTGACAACGAGCAGTACTTC. Translation gives CASSPPLDNEQYF. Using reference TRBV2 and TRBJ2-7 for the parts outside the CDR3, the full variable domain is EPEVTQTPSHQVTQMGQEVILRCVPISNHLYFYWYRQILGQKVEFLVSFYNNEISEKSEIFDDQFSVERPDGSNFTLKIRSTKLEDSAMYFCASSPPLDNEQYFGPGTRLTVT.

This chain joins TRBV9 and TRBJ2-7; TRBD1 matches 7 bases. The CDR3 has 15 amino acids. Unmatched junction bases numbered 7, after V lost 3 bases and J lost 1 base. Germline CDR1 reads SGDLS; CDR2 reads YYNGEE. The CDR3 DNA reads TGTGCCAGCAGCGCAAAGTCGGGACAGTCCTACGAGCAGTACTTC. Amino acids: CASSAKSGQSYEQYF.

The chain has TRBV9 and TRBJ2-1; D not certain. V lost 0 bases and J lost 0, with 7 bases in between. Germline CDR1 is SGDLS and CDR2 is YYNGEE. This CDR3 has 15 residues. The CDR3 sequence: CASSVAVGSYNEQFF. CDR3 nucleotides: TGTGCCAGCAGCGTAGCGGTGGGCTCCTACAATGAGCAGTTCTTC.

This chain uses TRBV7-7 with TRBJ2-3; D is unclear. Germline V gives CDR1 SSHAT, CDR2 FNYEAQ (reference sequence). The CDR3 has 13 amino acids. Trimming took 0 bases from V and 4 from J, leaving 5 bases between them. DNA of the CDR3: TGTGCCAGCAGCTTAGCCAGTTCAGATACGCAGTATTTT. Translating gives CASSLASSDTQYF.

The chain links TRBV6-4 to TRBJ1-2; D is unresolved. CDR1 is MRHNA, CDR2 SNTAGT, per germline. This CDR3 spans 14 amino acids. Trimming shortened V by 8 bases and J by 4 bases, and 17 bases separated the two germline ends. CDR3 loop: CASRDNSHVYGYTF. The DNA for the CDR3 is TGTGCCAGCCGCGACAACAGTCATGTCTATGGCTACACCTTC.

The chain carries TRBV27 and TRBJ1-4; possible D gene TRBD1, 6 bases. CDR1 and CDR2 (germline): MNHEY, SMNVEV (reference sequence). Trimming pared 0 bases from V and 5 bases from J, leaving 25 bases between. The CDR3 is made up of 20 amino acids. The CDR3, as DNA: TGTGCCAGCAGTTTATCTCAATTCTTCAGGGAGGGCCAGGGGAATGAAAAACTGTTTTTT. This gives the protein CASSLSQFFREGQGNEKLFF.

This clone was counted once. V usage is TRBV7-2 and J usage is TRBJ2-3; TRBD1 agrees at 10 bases. The CDR3 consists of 15 residues. Germline trimming cut 2 bases from V and 4 bases from J; bases unmatched to any gene: 3. The germline V gene encodes CDR1 SGHTA and CDR2 FQGNSA. CDR3 in amino acids: CASSLSGQGADTQYF. The DNA of the CDR3 is TGTGCCAGCAGCTTAAGTGGACAGGGGGCAGATACGCAGTATTTT.

V usage is TRBV7-2 and J usage is TRBJ1-4, with TRBD1 matching over 9 bases. Germline CDR1 reads SGHTA; CDR2 reads FQGNSA. The trim removed 4 bases at V and 10 bases at J, leaving 4 bases unmatched. This CDR3 has 13 amino acids. DNA of the CDR3: TGTGCCAGCAGCTCAACAGGGGGCGGAAAACTGTTTTTT. Translation: CASSSTGGGKLFF.

V and J are TRBV25-1 and TRBJ2-7; TRBD2 might be the D (7 bases). This CDR3 contains 15 residues. Germline V CDR1 and CDR2: MGHDK, SYGVNS. V lost 6 bases and J 5 bases, leaving 20 bases between the germline ends. The CDR3 is CASRVWGGAGDEQYF. The CDR3 DNA reads TGTGCCAGCAGAGTCTGGGGGGGGGCAGGAGACGAGCAGTACTTC.

The CDR3 protein is CASSETGARSNEKLFF. Written as DNA, the CDR3 is TGTGCCAGCAGTGAAACAGGGGCGCGATCTAATGAAAAACTGTTTTTT. The chain links TRBV6-4 to TRBJ1-4; the match to TRBD1 covers 7 bases. Germline CDR1 is MRHNA and CDR2 is SNTAGT. J lost 3 bases, V lost 3 bases, and 7 bases had no gene match. The CDR3 is 16 amino acids.

This clone turned up a few times. As DNA, the CDR3 is TGTGCCAGCAGCTTAACGGTGCAGGGCAATTTCCACTTT. Translation: CASSLTVQGNFHF. This chain connects TRBV7-2 to TRBJ1-6, with D possibly being TRBD1 (5 bases). The germline V gene has CDR1 SGHTA and CDR2 FQGNSA. V was trimmed by 2 bases and J by 17 bases, leaving 16 bases between them. The CDR3 is made up of 13 amino acids.

This chain joins TRBV5-6 and TRBJ2-6; TRBD2 matches 7 bases. The germline V gene has CDR1 SGHDT and CDR2 YYEEEE. This CDR3 is built from 17 residues. V gave up 4 bases and J gave up 0 bases; unmatched junction bases: 7. CDR3 sequence reads: CASSLTPGGSGANVLTF. The CDR3 nucleotides are TGTGCCAGCAGCCTTACTCCGGGGGGCTCTGGGGCCAACGTCCTGACTTTC.

The chain joins TRBV25-1 to TRBJ1-4; TRBD1 matches at 7 bases. CDR1 and CDR2 from the germline V gene are MGHDK and SYGVNS. V lost 4 bases and J lost 8; bases outside the gene matches: 4. The CDR3 is 13 amino acids. CDR3 sequence reads: CASSGGTDEKLFF. CDR3 nucleotide sequence: TGTGCCAGCAGTGGGGGGACAGACGAAAAACTGTTTTTT. Variable domain in full (rest from reference TRBV25-1 and TRBJ1-4): EADIYQTPRYLVIGTGKKITLECSQTMGHDKMYWYQQDPGMELHLIHYSYGVNSTEKGDLSSESTVSRIRTEHFPLTLESARPSHTSQYLCASSGGTDEKLFFGSGTQLSVL.

This chain connects TRBV4-1 to TRBJ2-7, with 9 bases fitting TRBD2. Germline V lookup: CDR1 MGHRA, CDR2 YSYEKL. The CDR3 runs 18 residues. Losses at the gene ends were 1 base for V and 2 bases for J; bases not matched to a gene: 12. CDR3 sequence: CASSQGMVQAGGAYEQYF. The CDR3 region has the DNA TGCGCCAGCAGCCAAGGCATGGTTCAAGCGGGGGGTGCCTACGAGCAGTACTTC.

With respect to this clone: The sample holds other DNA sequences that translate to the same CDR3. The chain has TRBV2 and TRBJ1-5, with 8 bases matching TRBD1. V was pared by 2 bases and J by 7 bases, with 4 bases of the junction left unmatched. CDR1 SNHLY and CDR2 FYNNEI come from the germline V gene. The CDR3 contains 14 residues. CDR3 in amino acids: CASSEQGAGQPQHF. The CDR3 nucleotides read TGTGCCAGCAGTGAACAGGGGGCGGGACAGCCCCAGCATTTT.

This clone has a handful of counts. The chain carries TRBV9 and TRBJ2-3; 9 bases fit TRBD1. CDR1 is SGDLS and CDR2 is YYNGEE in the germline V gene. This CDR3 comprises 16 residues. V dropped 4 bases and J dropped 2; count of bases not matched to a gene: 8. CDR3 region: CASSFRQGDDTDTQYF. The CDR3 DNA reads TGTGCCAGCAGCTTCAGACAGGGGGACGACACAGATACGCAGTATTTT.

Regarding this clone: Other DNA variants within this sample encode the same CDR3. The chain employs TRBV3-1 (or the pseudogene TRBV3-2) and TRBJ2-2, with TRBD1 identical over 7 bases. With V trimmed by 5 bases and J by 2 bases, 5 bases remained unmatched. Germline CDR1 LGHDT, CDR2 YNNKEL (reference sequence). CDR3 length: 15 residues. The CDR3 sequence is CASSLGTANTGELFF. CDR3 coding DNA: TGTGCCAGCAGCTTGGGGACAGCAAACACCGGGGAGCTGTTTTTT.

CDR3 sequence (DNA): TGTGCCAGCAGCTTGGCAGGGTCTGGGGCCAACGTCCTGACTTTC. Translation gives CASSLAGSGANVLTF. The chain is built from TRBV5-6 and TRBJ2-6, with a tentative D call TRBD1 (5 bases). Germline V gene sequence: CDR1 SGHDT, CDR2 YYEEEE. Trimming left V 0 bases short and J 1 base short, with 5 bases between. This CDR3 region has 15 residues.

This clone has just one count. The chain uses TRBV7-6 and TRBJ2-3; 8 bases match TRBD2. This CDR3 is 15 amino acids long. The V gene end was trimmed by 3 bases and the J gene end by 5 bases; junction bases not matched to a gene: 7. CDR1 SGHVS and CDR2 FNYEAQ come from the germline V gene. CDR3 in DNA: TGTGCCAGCAGCTTGATAAATAGCGGGGAAGATACGCAGTATTTT. This encodes CASSLINSGEDTQYF.